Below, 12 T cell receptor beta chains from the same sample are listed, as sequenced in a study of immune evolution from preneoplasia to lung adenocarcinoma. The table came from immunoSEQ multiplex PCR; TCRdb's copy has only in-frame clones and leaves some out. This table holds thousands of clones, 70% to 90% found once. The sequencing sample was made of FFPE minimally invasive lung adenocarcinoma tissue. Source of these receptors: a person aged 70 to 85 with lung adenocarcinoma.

CDR3 sequence reads: CASSLGGRNTEAFF. The CDR3 coding sequence is TGTGCCAGCAGTTTAGGAGGGAGGAACACTGAAGCTTTCTTT. V is TRBV27 and J is TRBJ1-1; D ambiguous. CDR1 and CDR2 (germline): MNHEY, SMNVEV (reference sequence). V was cut by 2 bases and J by 1 base, with 8 bases left in between. CDR3 length: 14 amino acids.

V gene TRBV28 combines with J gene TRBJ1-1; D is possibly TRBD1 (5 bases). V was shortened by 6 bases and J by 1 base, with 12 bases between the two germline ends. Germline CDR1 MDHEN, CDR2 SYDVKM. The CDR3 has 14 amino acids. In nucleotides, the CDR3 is TGTGCCAGCAGCCCTAGTGACAGGAACACTGAAGCTTTCTTT. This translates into CASSPSDRNTEAFF. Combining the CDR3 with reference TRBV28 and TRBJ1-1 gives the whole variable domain DVKVTQSSRYLVKRTGEKVFLECVQDMDHENMFWYRQDPGLGLRLIYFSYDVKMKEKGDIPEGYSVSREKKERFSLILESASTNQTSMYLCASSPSDRNTEAFFGQGTRLTVV.

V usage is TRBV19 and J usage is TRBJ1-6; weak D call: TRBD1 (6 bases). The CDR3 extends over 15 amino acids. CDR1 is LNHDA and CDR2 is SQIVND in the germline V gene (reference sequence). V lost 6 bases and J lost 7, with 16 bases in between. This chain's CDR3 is CASSETGIGNSPLHF. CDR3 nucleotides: TGTGCCAGTAGCGAAACAGGGATTGGCAATTCACCCCTCCACTTT.

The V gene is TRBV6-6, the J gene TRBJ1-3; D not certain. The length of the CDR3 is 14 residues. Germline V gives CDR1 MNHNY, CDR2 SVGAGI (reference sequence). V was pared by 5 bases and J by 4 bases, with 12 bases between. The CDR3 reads CASSEGGLGNTIYF. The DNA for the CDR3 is TGTGCCAGCAGTGAGGGTGGGTTGGGAAACACCATATATTTT.

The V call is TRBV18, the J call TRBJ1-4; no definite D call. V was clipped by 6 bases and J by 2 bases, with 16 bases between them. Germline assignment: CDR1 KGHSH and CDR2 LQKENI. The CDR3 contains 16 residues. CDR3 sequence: CASSSAASRTNEKLFF. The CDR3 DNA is TGTGCCAGCTCGTCGGCAGCCTCTCGTACTAATGAAAAACTGTTTTTT.

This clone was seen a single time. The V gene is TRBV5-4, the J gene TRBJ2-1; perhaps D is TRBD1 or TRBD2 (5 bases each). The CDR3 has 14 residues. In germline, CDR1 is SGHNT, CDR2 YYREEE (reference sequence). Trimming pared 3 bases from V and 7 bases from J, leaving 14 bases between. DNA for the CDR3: TGTGCCAGCAGCTCCGCCGGGGCCTGGAATGAGCAGTTCTTC. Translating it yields CASSSAGAWNEQFF.

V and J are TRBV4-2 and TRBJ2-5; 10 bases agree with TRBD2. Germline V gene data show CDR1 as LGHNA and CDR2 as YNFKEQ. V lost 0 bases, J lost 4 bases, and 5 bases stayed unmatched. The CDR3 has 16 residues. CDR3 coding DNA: TGTGCCAGCAGCCAAGATCGGGCTAGCGGGGGAGAGACCCAGTACTTC. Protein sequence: CASSQDRASGGETQYF.

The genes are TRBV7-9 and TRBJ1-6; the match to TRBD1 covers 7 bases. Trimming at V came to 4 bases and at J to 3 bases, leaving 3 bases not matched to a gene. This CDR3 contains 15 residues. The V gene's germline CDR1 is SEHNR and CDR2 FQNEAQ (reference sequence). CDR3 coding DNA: TGTGCCAGCAGCTACGGGACAGTCTATAATTCACCCCTCCACTTT. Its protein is CASSYGTVYNSPLHF.

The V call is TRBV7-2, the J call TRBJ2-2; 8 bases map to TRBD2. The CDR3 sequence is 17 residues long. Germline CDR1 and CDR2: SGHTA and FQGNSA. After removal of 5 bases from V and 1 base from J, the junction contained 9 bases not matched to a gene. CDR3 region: CASSTQGLAGNTGELFF. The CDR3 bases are TGTGCCAGCAGCACCCAAGGTCTAGCGGGGAACACCGGGGAGCTGTTTTTT.

CDR3 protein: CASRPAWASTDTQYF. CDR3 coding DNA: TGTGCCAGCAGACCAGCGTGGGCCAGCACAGATACGCAGTATTTT. The chain joins TRBV28 to TRBJ2-3; D uncertain. V lost 6 bases, J lost 0 bases, and 13 bases lay in between. The CDR3 extends over 15 amino acids. Per the germline V gene, CDR1 is MDHEN and CDR2 is SYDVKM.

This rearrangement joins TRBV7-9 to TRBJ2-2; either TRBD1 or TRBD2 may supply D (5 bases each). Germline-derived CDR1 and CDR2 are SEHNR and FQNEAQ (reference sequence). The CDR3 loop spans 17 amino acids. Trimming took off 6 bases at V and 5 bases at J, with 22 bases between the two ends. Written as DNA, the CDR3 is TGTGCCAGCAGTTCCGCGCGGCCAGGGAGATTGACCGGGGAGCTGTTTTTT. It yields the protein CASSSARPGRLTGELFF.

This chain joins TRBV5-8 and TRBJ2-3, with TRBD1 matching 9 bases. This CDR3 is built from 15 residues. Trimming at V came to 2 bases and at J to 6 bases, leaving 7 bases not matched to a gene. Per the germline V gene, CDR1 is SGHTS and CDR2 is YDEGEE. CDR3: CASSFGQGRADTQYF. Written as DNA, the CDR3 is TGTGCCAGCAGCTTCGGACAGGGGAGAGCGGATACGCAGTATTTT. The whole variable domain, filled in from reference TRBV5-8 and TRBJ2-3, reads EAGVTQSPTHLIKTRGQQATLRCSPISGHTSVYWYQQALGLGLQFLLWYDEGEERNRGNFPPRFSGRQFPNYSSELNVNALELEDSALYLCASSFGQGRADTQYFGPGTRLTVL.